Included here is one T cell receptor (beta chain) sequence, with context. This sample was taken from a study of CD8 T cells in Susac syndrome. Sequencing of TCR beta was performed on blood CD8+ T cells and on blood CD4+ T cells. Each multiple sclerosis control was a treatment-naive patient with relapsing-remitting disease that was either stable or active. A quantity of 0.5 to 1 ug RNA underwent reverse transcription using random hexamers. TCR beta CDR3 was amplified by immunoSEQ multiplex PCR. This amplification extended across 54 Vbeta and 13 Jbeta segments. From the immunoSEQ multiplex PCR reads, TCRdb called clonotypes with MiXCR, one entry per CDR3 protein. The table lists about 440,000 distinct CDR3 sequences, approximately 85% of them singletons. This TCR derives from a human donor with multiple sclerosis. Sequencing was done on a sample of CD8+ T cells from PBMCs.

The CDR3 nucleotides are TGCGCCAGCAGCTTGTACGGCGGGGATACAGATACGCAGTATTTT. As protein: CASSLYGGDTDTQYF. The chain carries TRBV5-1 and TRBJ2-3, with D maybe TRBD2 (6 bases). The CDR3 has 15 residues. Trimming left V 1 base short and J 3 bases short, with 12 bases between. Germline V gives CDR1 SGHRS, CDR2 YFSETQ. Together with reference TRBV5-1 and TRBJ2-3, the CDR3 gives the full variable domain: KAGVTQTPRYLIKTRGQQVTLSCSPISGHRSVSWYQQTPGQGLQFLFEYFSETQRNKGNFPGRFSGRQFSNSRSEMNVSTLELGDSALYLCASSLYGGDTDTQYFGPGTRLTVL.